This is a list of T cell receptor beta chains from one sample in a study of beta chain features in type 1 diabetes. Generated by immunoSEQ multiplex PCR, the TCRdb table keeps only in-frame clones and is missing some. The sample yields about 660,000 clones, roughly 13% seen once. Sequencing input: naive CD4+ T cells from blood. Receptors were obtained from a man between 18 and 35 years old with type 1 diabetes. CDR3s include the opening cysteine and the closing phenylalanine or tryptophan. D genes are given only for firm matches. Not all rows give a size; the values are once, few, many and, for expanded clones, a class.

TRBD2 | TRBJ2-1 | TRBV7-9 | few | TGTGCCAGCAGCTCTAGCGGGAGGGCCCGCAATGAGCAGTTCTTC | CASSSSGRARNEQFF
TRBD1 | TRBJ1-2 | TRBV9 | . | TGTGCCAGCAGCTCGCCGGACAGGGCAAGTGGCTACACCTTC | CASSSPDRASGYTF
. | TRBJ2-7 | TRBV11-2 | few | TGTGCCAGCAGCTTAGACGGCACCTACGAGCAGTACTTC | CASSLDGTYEQYF
. | TRBJ2-3 | TRBV6-6 | . | TGTGCCAGCAAGACTACAGGACTCGCAAGCACAGATACGCAGTATTTT | CASKTTGLASTDTQYF
. | TRBJ2-4 | TRBV4-2 | few | TGTGCCAGCAGCCAAGCCCGACAGGCGGACATTCAGTACTTC | CASSQARQADIQYF
TRBD2 | TRBJ2-1 | TRBV28 | . | TGTGCCAGCAGTCAGCGGGGGGGTAGGTACAATGAGCAGTTCTTC | CASSQRGGRYNEQFF
TRBD2 | TRBJ2-1 | TRBV6-5 | . | TGTGCCAGCATTGGGACTAGCGGGGGGAACAATGAGCAGTTCTTC | CASIGTSGGNNEQFF
. | TRBJ1-2 | TRBV4-3 | . | TGCGCCAGCAGTAGCGGGACACACATGGCCTATGGCTACACCTTC | CASSSGTHMAYGYTF
TRBD2 | TRBJ2-5 | TRBV30 | . | TGTGCCTGGAGTGTTCTCATCCAAGCGGGAAAGTGGGAGACCCAGTACTTC | CAWSVLIQAGKWETQYF
. | TRBJ2-1 | TRBV13 | few | TGTGCCAGCAGCTTCCTCCTTCAGCGGAAAATGCACAATGAGCAGTTCTTC | CASSFLLQRKMHNEQFF
. | TRBJ2-7 | TRBV28 | few | TGTGCCAGCAGACGAGCCGACGGCGAATGGACCTACGAGCAGTACTTC | CASRRADGEWTYEQYF
TRBD1 | TRBJ2-6 | TRBV19 | . | TGTGCCAGTAGTATAGCCCCGGGACAGTGGAGTGGGGCCAACGTCCTGACTTTC | CASSIAPGQWSGANVLTF
. | TRBJ1-1 | TRBV6-5 | . | TGTGCCAGCAGTAGGGAACAGCGTTATGAAGCTTTCTTT | CASSREQRYEAFF
TRBD2 | TRBJ2-1 | TRBV5-1 | . | TGCGCCAGCAGCCCAGGACTAGCGGGAGTCATCGTTGTGGATGAGCAGTTCTTC | CASSPGLAGVIVVDEQFF
. | TRBJ2-3 | TRBV11-2 | . | TGTGCCAGCAGCTTAGGGGGCGGCACAGATACGCAGTATTTT | CASSLGGGTDTQYF
TRBD1 | TRBJ2-1 | TRBV30 | few | TGTGCCTTTCTCAGAGGACAGGGATACAATGAGCAGTTCTTC | CAFLRGQGYNEQFF
. | TRBJ1-5 | TRBV7-2 | few | TGTGCCAGCAGCTTAGGGCAAAGCAATCAGCCCCAGCATTTT | CASSLGQSNQPQHF
. | TRBJ2-1 | TRBV7-2 | few | TGTGCCAGCAGCTTAGTGGGTCCCTACAATGAGCAGTTCTTC | CASSLVGPYNEQFF
. | TRBJ2-5 | TRBV5-1 | . | TGCGCCAGCAGCCATGGGACACCACAAGAGACCCAGTACTTC | CASSHGTPQETQYF
TRBD1 | TRBJ1-5 | TRBV30 | . | TGTGCCTGGGGGACAGGGGGCAATCAGCCCCAGCATTTT | CAWGTGGNQPQHF
. | TRBJ2-5 | TRBV10-3 | few | TGTGCCATCAGTGAGTCCCGATTCCAAGAGACCCAGTACTTC | CAISESRFQETQYF
TRBD1 | TRBJ1-4 | TRBV14 | . | TGTGCCAGCAGCTCCAGACAGGGTGGTAATGAAAAACTGTTTTTT | CASSSRQGGNEKLFF
. | TRBJ1-1 | TRBV13 | few | TGTGCCAGCAGCCCAAGAGAGGGTGAAGCTTTCTTT | CASSPREGEAFF
TRBD1 | TRBJ2-7 | TRBV29-1 | few | TGCAGCGCTGTGATCGGACAGGGGTTATCCTACGAGCAGTACTTC | CSAVIGQGLSYEQYF
. | TRBJ2-7 | TRBV2 | . | TGTGCCAGCAGCCTAAGAGGACTCGACTACGAGCAGTACTTC | CASSLRGLDYEQYF
. | TRBJ2-3 | TRBV6-5 | . | TGTGCCAGGAGCCTTGATACGCAGTATTTT | CARSLDTQYF
TRBD1 | TRBJ1-1 | TRBV10-3 | . | TGTGCCATCAGGGGACAGGGGGCGAACACTGAAGCTTTCTTT | CAIRGQGANTEAFF
. | TRBJ1-1 | TRBV28 | once | TGTGCCGCCCCGGGAGGGGCTACGAACACTGAAGCTTTCTTT | CAAPGGATNTEAFF
. | TRBJ2-5 | TRBV7-2 | . | TGTGCCAGCAGCTTGGTGGGGGGAGAGACCCAGTACTTC | CASSLVGGETQYF
. | TRBJ1-2 | TRBV6-1 | . | TGTGCCAGCAGTTCGACCATTAACTATGGCTACACCTTC | CASSSTINYGYTF
TRBD1 | TRBJ2-7 | TRBV7-9 | . | TGTGCCAGCAGCAGAAGGCCGACAGGGGATGTCTCCTACGAGCAGTACTTC | CASSRRPTGDVSYEQYF
TRBD1 | TRBJ2-1 | TRBV19 | . | TGTGCCAGTAGCAGGACAGGCTGGAATCGTTACAATGAGCAGTTCTTC | CASSRTGWNRYNEQFF
TRBD2 | TRBJ2-1 | TRBV7-9 | . | TGTGCCAGCAGCATAACTAGCGGGAGAGGGCCCTCGAGGAATGAGCAGTTCTTC | CASSITSGRGPSRNEQFF
TRBD2 | TRBJ2-2 | TRBV27 | . | TGTGCCAGCAGAGCTAGCGGGGGAGGGACCGGGGAGCTGTTTTTT | CASRASGGGTGELFF
. | TRBJ1-2 | TRBV9 | few | TGTGCCAGCAGCGTAGCCGGGGGGCGAGGCTACACCTTC | CASSVAGGRGYTF
TRBD1 | TRBJ1-5 | TRBV15 | . | TGTGCCACCAGCAGAGACAGACAGGGTTCGTATAGCAATCAGCCCCAGCATTTT | CATSRDRQGSYSNQPQHF
. | TRBJ2-2 | TRBV11-2 | . | TGTGCCAGCAGCTCTACCCTAAACACCGGGGAGCTGTTTTTT | CASSSTLNTGELFF
. | TRBJ1-3 | TRBV30 | few | TGTGCCTGGGGGGCAGCATCTGGAAACACCATATATTTT | CAWGAASGNTIYF
TRBD2 | TRBJ2-3 | TRBV7-3 | . | TGTGCCAGCAGCTTAACTAGCGGGGCTAGCACAGATACGCAGTATTTT | CASSLTSGASTDTQYF
TRBD2 | TRBJ2-7 | TRBV7-9 | . | TGTGCCAGCAGCCCCTCAATTGGACTAGCGGGATTCTACGAGCAGTACTTC | CASSPSIGLAGFYEQYF
. | TRBJ2-3 | TRBV5-4 | . | TGTGCCAGCAGCCTAGATAGCACAGATACGCAGTATTTT | CASSLDSTDTQYF
. | TRBJ1-6 | TRBV18 | few | TGTGCCAGCTCACCTTCAGCCCTGTATAATTCACCCCTCCACTTT | CASSPSALYNSPLHF
. | TRBJ2-1 | TRBV25-1 | few | TGTGCCAGCAGTGATCGGTGGGTGGCCTACAATGAGCAGTTCTTC | CASSDRWVAYNEQFF
. | TRBJ1-2 | TRBV28 | few | TGTGCCAGCAGTTGGCCCCCGTGGGACGGGATGGACTATGGCTACACCTTC | CASSWPPWDGMDYGYTF
. | TRBJ2-5 | TRBV20-1 | . | TGCAGTGCTCGGGGAGAGACCCAGTACTTC | CSARGETQYF
TRBD2 | TRBJ2-7 | TRBV9 | . | TGTGCCAGCAGCCCGAGCGGGGGACACACCTACGAGCAGTACTTC | CASSPSGGHTYEQYF
TRBD1 | TRBJ1-2 | TRBV6-5 | . | TGTGCCAGCAGCCCGGGACAGGGGAGTGACTACACCTTC | CASSPGQGSDYTF
. | TRBJ2-1 | TRBV4-3 | . | TGCGCCAGCAGCCAAGATGAGGCGAGTGAGCAGTTCTTC | CASSQDEASEQFF
. | TRBJ2-1 | TRBV2 | few | TGTGCCAGCAGTGCTGCCCAGAGCTCCTACAATGAGCAGTTCTTC | CASSAAQSSYNEQFF
. | TRBJ1-1 | TRBV7-9 | few | TGTGCCAGCAGCTTAGGCGCGGGCAGACCGCTCACTGAAGCTTTCTTT | CASSLGAGRPLTEAFF
. | TRBJ2-1 | TRBV5-4 | . | TGTGCCAGCAGCTTAAGCTCGGGGGCGGTCTACAATGAGCAGTTCTTC | CASSLSSGAVYNEQFF
TRBD1 | TRBJ2-1 | TRBV2 | . | TGTGCCAGCAGAGGGGGCCACGACAATGAGCAGTTCTTC | CASRGGHDNEQFF
. | TRBJ2-1 | TRBV2 | . | TGTGCCAGCACAAGCGAATCCTACCTCTCTGAGCAGTTCTTC | CASTSESYLSEQFF
. | TRBJ2-2 | TRBV7-9 | . | TGTGCCAGCAGCTCAACAGGCACCGGGGAGCTGTTTTTT | CASSSTGTGELFF
. | TRBJ1-2 | TRBV7-2 | few | TGTGCCAGCAGCTTAGGGTTGGGATATGGCTACACCTTC | CASSLGLGYGYTF
TRBD1 | TRBJ2-1 | TRBV7-9 | . | TGTGCCAGCAGCTTACCCCGACAGGGAAACTACAATGAGCAGTTCTTC | CASSLPRQGNYNEQFF
TRBD1 | TRBJ1-2 | TRBV14 | few | TGTGCCAGCAGCCAACACAGGGGGATGAACTATGGCTACACCTTC | CASSQHRGMNYGYTF
. | TRBJ2-1 | TRBV9 | . | TGTGCCAGCAGCGTCTCGCAGGGCTCCTACAATGAGCAGTTCTTC | CASSVSQGSYNEQFF
. | TRBJ2-5 | TRBV5-1 | . | TGCGCCAGCAGCTTGGGGGGGTTGAAGACCCAGTACTTC | CASSLGGLKTQYF
. | TRBJ2-6 | TRBV30 | . | TGTGCCTGGAGTCCCACTCACAGGTTTGGTGGACCTGGGGCCAACGTCCTGACTTTC | CAWSPTHRFGGPGANVLTF